Each of the 28 T cell receptor beta chains below was sequenced from the same sample in a study of cytomegalovirus exposure and HLA in healthy donors. The PCR employed 60 Vbeta primers together with 13 Jbeta primers. Sequencing used immunoSEQ multiplex PCR; TCRdb keeps in-frame clones, though not all of them. The sample has 150,000 to 200,000 clones, roughly 80% seen once. Sample: PBMCs. Source of these receptors: a male donor in good health and CMV-seropositive.

The chain couples TRBV5-4 to TRBJ2-3; D is undetermined. The length of the CDR3 is 15 residues. CDR1 SGHNT and CDR2 YYREEE come from the germline V gene (reference sequence). The ends were cut back, 3 bases at V and 1 base at J, with 12 bases in the middle. The DNA of the CDR3 is TGTGCCAGCAGCTCAGGTATTTCGGGCACAGATACGCAGTATTTT. Protein product: CASSSGISGTDTQYF. Supplemented by reference TRBV5-4 and TRBJ2-3, the full variable domain reads ETGVTQSPTHLIKTRGQQVTLRCSSQSGHNTVSWYQQALGQGPQFIFQYYREEENGRGNFPPRFSGLQFPNYSSELNVNALELDDSALYLCASSSGISGTDTQYFGPGTRLTVL.

In regard to this clone: The junction does not match germline at one end; this may be a read error. The V and J genes are TRBV6-1 and TRBJ2-4; TRBD2 is a possible D gene (6 bases). Germline CDR1 and CDR2: MNHNS and SASEGT. The CDR3 runs to 16 residues. Here the CDR3 DNA reads TGTGCCAGCAGTGAAGCGGGGGACTTAGCCAAAAACAGTCAGTACTTC. Translated: CASSEAGDLAKNSQYF.

This clone was recorded a few times. Germline and junction disagree at one end, which may indicate a read error. The chain is built from TRBV5-5 and TRBJ1-3, with TRBD1 matching over 8 bases. This CDR3 region has 13 residues. Germline assignment: CDR1 SGHKS and CDR2 YYEKEE (reference sequence). The CDR3 loop is CASSHRTGRPIYF. The CDR3 region has the DNA TGCGCCAGCAGCCACAGGACAGGGCGTCCCATATATTTT. The variable domain in full, completed from reference TRBV5-5 and TRBJ1-3, reads DAGVTQSPTHLIKTRGQQVTLRCSPISGHKSVSWYQQVLGQGPQFIFQYYEKEERGRGNFPDRFSARQFPNYSSELNVNALLLGDSALYLCASSHRTGRPIYFGEGSWLTVV.

This clone was observed once. The chain recombines TRBV9 with TRBJ2-7; 10 bases map to TRBD1. Germline CDR1 is SGDLS and CDR2 is YYNGEE. CDR3 length: 15 amino acids. V gave up 3 bases and J gave up 4 bases; unmatched junction bases: 7. The chain's CDR3 is CASSASTGGLYEQYF. The CDR3 DNA reads TGTGCCAGCAGCGCGTCGACAGGGGGCTTGTACGAGCAGTACTTC.

This chain joins TRBV4-3 and TRBJ1-1, with no clear D. The CDR3 covers 14 residues. V gave up 0 bases and J gave up 1 base, with 6 bases separating them. Germline CDR1 and CDR2: LGHNA and YSLEER. The CDR3 nucleotides read TGCGCCAGCAGCCAAGACCCCAGGAACACTGAAGCTTTCTTT. It encodes CASSQDPRNTEAFF.

The chain has TRBV30 and TRBJ1-6; a weak D match, TRBD1 (6 bases). Germline-derived CDR1 and CDR2 are GTSNPN and SVGIG (reference sequence). The CDR3 covers 15 residues. V lost 0 bases and J 7 bases, leaving 13 bases between the germline ends. The CDR3 region has the DNA TGTGCCTGGAGTGTGCAGGGGACGAACAATTCACCCCTCCACTTT. Translated, it gives CAWSVQGTNNSPLHF.

To note about this clone: It is unclear where the CDR3 begins or ends on the DNA, so no DNA is shown, and the CDR3 is as TCRdb lists it. The chain joins TRBV9 to TRBJ2-1; the table's D gene call, TRBD2, was not cross checked with the DNA. Germline V gene data show CDR1 as SGDLS and CDR2 as YYNGEE. The CDR3 is 19 amino acids long, termini counted. The CDR3 loop is CASSAEVSSGHNFGNEQFF.

J is TRBJ2-5 and V is TRBV11-2; 8 bases align to TRBD2. With 0 bases clipped from V and 5 bases from J, the junction kept 11 bases outside the gene matches. CDR3 length equals 17 residues. Germline CDR1 reads SGHAT; CDR2 reads FQNNGV. Here the CDR3 reads CASSLDPAGDPGETQYF. The CDR3 region has the DNA TGTGCCAGCAGCTTAGATCCAGCGGGGGACCCAGGGGAGACCCAGTACTTC. The full variable domain, completed using reference TRBV11-2 and TRBJ2-5, is EAGVAQSPRYKIIEKRQSVAFWCNPISGHATLYWYQQILGQGPKLLIQFQNNGVVDDSQLPKDRFSAERLKGVDSTLKIQPAKLEDSAVYLCASSLDPAGDPGETQYFGPGTRLLVL.

This chain links TRBV5-1 with TRBJ2-3; D is perhaps TRBD2 (5 bases). V was cut by 0 bases and J by 2 bases, with 13 bases left in between. CDR1 and CDR2 from the germline V gene are SGHRS and YFSETQ. The CDR3 covers 16 residues. The chain's CDR3 is CASSLAGLIFTDTQYF. DNA for the CDR3: TGCGCCAGCAGCTTGGCCGGACTGATTTTCACAGATACGCAGTATTTT.

The rearrangement links TRBV11-3 to TRBJ2-5; D is unresolved. Germline CDR1 is SGHNT and CDR2 is YENEEA. V was trimmed by 0 bases and J by 6 bases, leaving 8 bases between them. The CDR3 runs 13 residues. For the CDR3, the DNA is TGTGCCAGCAGCTTAGAACCTCAGAAGACCCAGTACTTC. Amino acid sequence: CASSLEPQKTQYF. Full variable domain (remainder filled in from reference TRBV11-3 and TRBJ2-5): EAGVVQSPRYKIIEKKQPVAFWCNPISGHNTLYWYLQNLGQGPELLIRYENEEAVDDSQLPKDRFSAERLKGVDSTLKIQPAELGDSAVYLCASSLEPQKTQYFGPGTRLLVL.

This clone has a single count. The V call is TRBV5-1, the J call TRBJ2-5; 9 nucleotides align to TRBD1. Looked up from germline, CDR1 is SGHRS and CDR2 is YFSETQ. J was trimmed by 5 bases and V by 4 bases; bases with no gene match: 6. The CDR3 spans 14 residues. This CDR3 is CASSMGQGKETQYF. The CDR3 bases are TGCGCCAGCAGCATGGGACAGGGAAAGGAGACCCAGTACTTC.

The chain combines TRBV30 with TRBJ2-1; no clear D gene. The CDR3 is 13 amino acids. CDR1 GTSNPN and CDR2 SVGIG come from the germline V gene (reference sequence). Trimming took off 0 bases at V and 7 bases at J, with 10 bases between the two ends. CDR3 nucleotide sequence: TGTGCCTGGAGTGTTAGGCCGGAGAATGAGCAGTTCTTC. It encodes CAWSVRPENEQFF.

V usage is TRBV9 and J usage is TRBJ2-1; 10 bases agree with TRBD2. The CDR3 length is 14 residues. The junction had 1 base not matched to a gene; V was cut back by 0 bases and J by 7 bases. In germline, CDR1 is SGDLS, CDR2 YYNGEE. Written as DNA, the CDR3 is TGTGCCAGCAGCGTAGTACTAGCGGGGAATGAGCAGTTCTTC. It translates to CASSVVLAGNEQFF.

J is TRBJ2-5 and V is TRBV5-4; 8 bases fit TRBD1. Trimming removed 0 bases from V and 6 bases from J; junction bases left unmatched: 7. The CDR3 sequence is 15 residues long. Germline CDR1 and CDR2: SGHNT and YYREEE (reference sequence). The CDR3 DNA reads TGTGCCAGCAGCTTGGCAGGGGGCGAATTGAAGACCCAGTACTTC. It yields the protein CASSLAGGELKTQYF.

The chain recombines TRBV20-1 with TRBJ2-5; D unclear. Trimming pared 1 base from V and 4 bases from J, leaving 4 bases between. CDR1 is DFQATT and CDR2 is SNEGSKA in the germline V gene (reference sequence). CDR3 length: 11 residues. The CDR3 spells CSARVGETQYF. The CDR3 DNA follows: TGCAGTGCTAGAGTCGGAGAGACCCAGTACTTC.

V usage is TRBV30 and J usage is TRBJ1-3, with a possible D match to TRBD1 (6 bases). The ends were cut back, 0 bases at V and 4 bases at J, with 7 bases in the middle. CDR3 length: 13 residues. Germline V lookup: CDR1 GTSNPN, CDR2 SVGIG (reference sequence). CDR3 DNA sequence: TGTGCCTGGAGTGTAGACAGGGGAAACACCATATATTTT. This gives the protein CAWSVDRGNTIYF. The entire variable domain, with the rest obtained from reference TRBV30 and TRBJ1-3, is as follows: SQTIHQWPATLVQPVGSPLSLECTVEGTSNPNLYWYRQAAGRGLQLLFYSVGIGQISSEVPQNLSASRPQDRQFILSSKKLLLSDSGFYLCAWSVDRGNTIYFGEGSWLTVV.

The chain carries TRBV7-9 and TRBJ1-1; D not resolved. Trimming took 0 bases from V and 5 from J, leaving 7 bases between them. Germline lookup yields CDR1 SEHNR and CDR2 FQNEAQ (reference sequence). This CDR3 is 13 amino acids long. For the CDR3, the DNA is TGTGCCAGCAGCTTAGCGCAGACAACTGAAGCTTTCTTT. Translating it yields CASSLAQTTEAFF.

CDR3 residues: CASSLGPGRFDGYTF. DNA for the CDR3: TGTGCCAGCAGCTTAGGTCCAGGGCGTTTTGATGGCTACACCTTC. V usage is TRBV7-9 and J usage is TRBJ1-2, with D maybe TRBD1 (5 bases). Germline values: CDR1 SEHNR, CDR2 FQNEAQ (reference sequence). The CDR3 spans 15 residues. Deletions cut 1 base from V and 6 bases from J, with 15 bases between.

The genes are TRBV19 and TRBJ1-6, with D uncertain. CDR3 size: 12 residues. Per germline, CDR1 LNHDA and CDR2 SQIVND (reference sequence). V was pared by 6 bases and J by 8 bases, with 8 bases between. CDR3 amino acids: CASSRQDSPLHF. The CDR3 nucleotides read TGTGCCAGTAGCCGGCAGGATTCACCCCTCCACTTT.

V and J are TRBV6-5 and TRBJ1-2; TRBD1 agrees at 10 bases. The V gene end was trimmed by 0 bases and the J gene end by 4 bases; junction bases not matched to a gene: 2. The V gene's germline CDR1 is MNHEY and CDR2 SVGAGI. The CDR3 is 15 residues long. The CDR3 reads CASSYSGQGPYGYTF. Written as DNA, the CDR3 is TGTGCCAGCAGTTACTCGGGACAGGGGCCCTATGGCTACACCTTC.

This clone has just one count. The chain is built from TRBV19 and TRBJ2-7; D is unresolved. V lost 6 bases, J lost 4 bases, and 10 bases lay in between. CDR3 length: 12 residues. From germline, CDR1 is LNHDA and CDR2 SQIVND (reference sequence). This chain's CDR3 is CASSGDSYEQYF. The CDR3 DNA reads TGTGCCAGTAGCGGAGACTCTTACGAGCAGTACTTC.

The DNA of the CDR3 is TGTGCCAGCAGCTTAGTGGGACAGGGGGCGGCAGGGAATTCACCCCTCCACTTT. Its protein is CASSLVGQGAAGNSPLHF. This chain links TRBV7-2 with TRBJ1-6; 12 bases match TRBD1. Trimming took 1 base from V and 7 from J; bases not matched to a gene: 8. The CDR3 runs 18 residues. CDR1 and CDR2 (germline): SGHTA, FQGNSA. Filled out from reference TRBV7-2 and TRBJ1-6, the complete variable domain reads GAGVSQSPSNKVTEKGKDVELRCDPISGHTALYWYRQSLGQGLEFLIYFQGNSAPDKSGLPSDRFSAERTGGSVSTLTIQRTQQEDSAVYLCASSLVGQGAAGNSPLHFGNGTRLTVT.

This clone was observed a handful of times. The gene calls are TRBV7-8 and TRBJ2-1, with TRBD2 identical over 9 bases. Per germline, CDR1 SGHVS and CDR2 FQNEAQ. Unmatched junction bases numbered 7, after V lost 8 bases and J lost 5 bases. The CDR3 length is 14 residues. CDR3 sequence: CASQVGTSHNEQFF. The CDR3 coding sequence is TGTGCCAGCCAAGTAGGGACTAGCCACAATGAGCAGTTCTTC.

The V and J genes are TRBV27 and TRBJ2-1; TRBD1 might be the D (5 bases). Trimming took 1 base from V and 5 from J, leaving 15 bases between them. This CDR3 comprises 16 residues. Per the germline V gene, CDR1 is MNHEY and CDR2 is SMNVEV (reference sequence). This CDR3 is CASSLWLGAGHNEQFF. The DNA of the CDR3 is TGTGCCAGCAGTTTATGGCTTGGGGCTGGCCACAATGAGCAGTTCTTC.

This chain joins TRBV10-3 and TRBJ2-7; 9 bases are a match to TRBD1. The trim removed 6 bases at V and 6 bases at J, leaving 6 bases unmatched. Germline CDR1 reads ENHRY; CDR2 reads SYGVKD. The CDR3 is 13 residues long. The CDR3 DNA follows: TGTGCCATCAGCCGGGACAGGGAGCGCGAGCAGTACTTC. Translated, it gives CAISRDREREQYF.

V usage is TRBV14 and J usage is TRBJ2-2; 8 bases are shared with TRBD2. Germline lookup yields CDR1 SGHDN and CDR2 FVKESK. V lost 5 bases and J lost 7; bases outside the gene matches: 6. The CDR3 totals 14 residues. CDR3 bases: TGTGCCAGCAGCAGTAGCGGGATTATCGGGGAGCTGTTTTTT. This translates into CASSSSGIIGELFF.

In this sample, this clone turned up many times. The chain employs TRBV5-4 and TRBJ1-2; TRBD1 agrees at 7 bases. J was trimmed by 2 bases and V by 4 bases; bases with no gene match: 5. CDR3 length: 14 amino acids. The germline CDR1 and CDR2 sequences are SGHNT and YYREEE (reference sequence). Here the CDR3 reads CASSRTGANYGYTF. CDR3 coding DNA: TGTGCCAGCAGCCGTACAGGGGCGAACTATGGCTACACCTTC.

The chain links TRBV18 to TRBJ2-6, with a weak D call TRBD1 (8 bases). Germline CDR1 reads KGHSH; CDR2 reads LQKENI. The CDR3 has 19 amino acids. V lost 4 bases and J 1 base, leaving 20 bases between the germline ends. This chain's CDR3 is CASSRTGGQAASGANVLTF. The CDR3 DNA reads TGTGCCAGCTCACGCACGGGGGGACAGGCAGCTTCTGGGGCCAACGTCCTGACTTTC.